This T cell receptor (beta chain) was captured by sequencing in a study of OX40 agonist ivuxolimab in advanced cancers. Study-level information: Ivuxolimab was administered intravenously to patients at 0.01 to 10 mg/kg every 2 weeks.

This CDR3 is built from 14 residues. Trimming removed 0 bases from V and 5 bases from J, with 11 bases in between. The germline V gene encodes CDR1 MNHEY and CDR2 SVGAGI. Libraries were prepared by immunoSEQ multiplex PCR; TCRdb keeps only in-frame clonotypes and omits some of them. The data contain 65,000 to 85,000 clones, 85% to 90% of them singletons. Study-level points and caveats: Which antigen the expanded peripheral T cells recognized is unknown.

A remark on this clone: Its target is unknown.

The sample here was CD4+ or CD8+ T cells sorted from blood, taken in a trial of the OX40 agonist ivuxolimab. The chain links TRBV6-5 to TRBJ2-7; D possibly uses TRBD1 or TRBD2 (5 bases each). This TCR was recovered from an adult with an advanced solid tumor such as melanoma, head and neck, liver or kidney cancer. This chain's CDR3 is CASSYSRRGHEQYF. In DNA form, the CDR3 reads TGTGCCAGCAGTTACTCGAGACGGGGACACGAGCAGTACTTC.